The T cell receptor (beta chain) described here comes from a study of cytomegalovirus exposure and HLA in healthy donors. Donors likely had unrecorded immune exposures despite being nominally healthy when sampled. PCR primers comprised 60 Vbeta and 13 Jbeta primers. Study processing details: In a later analysis, 75 million to 95 million unique TCR beta chains included roughly 11 million shared by two or more donors. Repertoires were generated with immunoSEQ multiplex PCR, while TCRdb's copy carries only in-frame clones and drops some. V, J and clone size were drawn from that table, and D and trimming were deduced from the DNA. The data contain over 85,000 clones, over 65% of them singletons. As regards this clone: Its specificity is not known.

The junction had 16 bases not matched to a gene; V was cut back by 5 bases and J by 5 bases. CDR3 size: 17 residues. Germline CDR1 MGHDK, CDR2 SYGVNS. Points from the study as a whole: Later work associated fewer than 20,000 TCR beta sequences with HLA alleles at 0.05 false discovery rate. Excluded: some indistinguishable V segments such as TRBV6-2 and TRBV6-3.

This TCR derives from a woman under 40 in good health and CMV-seronegative. The sequencing sample was made of PBMCs. The rearrangement uses TRBV25-1 and TRBJ2-5; TRBD2 matches at 8 bases. CDR3 coding DNA: TGTGCCAGCAGTCAGATGGCCCCCCGGGAGGGCCCGGAGACCCAGTACTTC. It yields the protein CASSQMAPREGPETQYF.